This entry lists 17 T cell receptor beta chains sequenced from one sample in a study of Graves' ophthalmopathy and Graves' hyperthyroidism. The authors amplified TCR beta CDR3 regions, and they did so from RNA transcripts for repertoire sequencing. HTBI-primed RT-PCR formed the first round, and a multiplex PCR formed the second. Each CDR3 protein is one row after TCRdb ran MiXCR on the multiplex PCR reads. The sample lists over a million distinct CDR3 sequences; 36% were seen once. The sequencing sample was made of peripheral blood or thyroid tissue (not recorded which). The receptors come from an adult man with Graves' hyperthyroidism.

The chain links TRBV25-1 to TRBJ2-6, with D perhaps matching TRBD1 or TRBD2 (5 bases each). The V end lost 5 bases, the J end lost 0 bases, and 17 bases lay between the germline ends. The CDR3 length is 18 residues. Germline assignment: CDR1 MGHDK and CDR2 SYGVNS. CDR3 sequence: CASSSRGATYSGANVLTF. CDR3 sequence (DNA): TGTGCCAGCAGTTCGAGGGGTGCTACCTACTCTGGGGCCAACGTCCTGACTTTC.

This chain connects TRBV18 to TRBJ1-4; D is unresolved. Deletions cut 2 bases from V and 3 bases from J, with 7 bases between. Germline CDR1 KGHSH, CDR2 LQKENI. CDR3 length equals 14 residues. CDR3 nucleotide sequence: TGTGCCAGCTCACCAGGGGATTCTAATGAAAAACTGTTTTTT. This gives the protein CASSPGDSNEKLFF.

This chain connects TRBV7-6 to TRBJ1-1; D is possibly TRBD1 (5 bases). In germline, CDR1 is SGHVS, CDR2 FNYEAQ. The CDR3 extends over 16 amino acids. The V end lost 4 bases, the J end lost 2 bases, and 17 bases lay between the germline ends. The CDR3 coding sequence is TGTGCCAGCAGCTCCAGAAGCGCGACAGTTAACACTGAAGCTTTCTTT. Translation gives CASSSRSATVNTEAFF.

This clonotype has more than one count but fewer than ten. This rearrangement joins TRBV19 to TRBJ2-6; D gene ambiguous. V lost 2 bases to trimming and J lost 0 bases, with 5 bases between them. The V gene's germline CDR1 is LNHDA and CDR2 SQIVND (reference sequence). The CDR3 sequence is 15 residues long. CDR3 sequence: CASSIRHSGANVLTF. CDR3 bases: TGTGCCAGTAGTATACGGCACTCTGGGGCCAACGTCCTGACTTTC.

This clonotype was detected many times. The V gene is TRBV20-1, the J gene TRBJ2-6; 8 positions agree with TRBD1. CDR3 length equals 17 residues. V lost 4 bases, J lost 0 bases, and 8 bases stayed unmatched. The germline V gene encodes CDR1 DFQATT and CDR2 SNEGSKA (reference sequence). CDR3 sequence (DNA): TGCAGTGCTATTGCAGGGGGCAGACCCTCTGGGGCCAACGTCCTGACTTTC. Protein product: CSAIAGGRPSGANVLTF.

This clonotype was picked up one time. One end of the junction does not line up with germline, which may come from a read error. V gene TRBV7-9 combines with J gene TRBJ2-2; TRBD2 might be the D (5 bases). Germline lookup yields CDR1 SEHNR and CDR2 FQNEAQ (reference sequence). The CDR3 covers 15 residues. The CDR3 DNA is TGTGCCAGCAGCCAACGGGCAGCGAACACCGGGGAGCTGTACTTC. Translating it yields CASSQRAANTGELYF.

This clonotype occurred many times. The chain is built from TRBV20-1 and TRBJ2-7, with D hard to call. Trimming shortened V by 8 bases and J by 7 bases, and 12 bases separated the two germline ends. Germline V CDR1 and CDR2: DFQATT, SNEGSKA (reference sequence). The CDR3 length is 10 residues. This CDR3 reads CSSKAGEQYF. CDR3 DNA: TGCAGTTCTAAGGCTGGGGAGCAGTACTTC.

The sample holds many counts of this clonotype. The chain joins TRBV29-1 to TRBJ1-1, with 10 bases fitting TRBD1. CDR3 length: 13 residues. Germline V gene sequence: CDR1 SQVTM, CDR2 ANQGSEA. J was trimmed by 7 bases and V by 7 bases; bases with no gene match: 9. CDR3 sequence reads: CSAQTGGRGEAFF. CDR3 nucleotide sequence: TGCAGCGCCCAGACAGGGGGCAGAGGTGAAGCTTTCTTT.

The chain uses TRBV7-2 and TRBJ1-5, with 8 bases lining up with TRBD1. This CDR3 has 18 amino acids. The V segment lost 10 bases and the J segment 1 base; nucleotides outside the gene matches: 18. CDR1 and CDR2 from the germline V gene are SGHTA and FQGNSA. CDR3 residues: CANSDYLQGAGSNQPQHF. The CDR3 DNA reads TGTGCCAACAGTGATTACCTGCAGGGGGCTGGGAGCAATCAGCCCCAGCATTTT.

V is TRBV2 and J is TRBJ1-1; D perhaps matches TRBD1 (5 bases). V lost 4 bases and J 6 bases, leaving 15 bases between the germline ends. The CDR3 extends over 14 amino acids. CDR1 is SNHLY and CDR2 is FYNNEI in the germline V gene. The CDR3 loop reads CASSAKRGSAEAFF. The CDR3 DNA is TGTGCCAGCAGTGCTAAGAGGGGTAGCGCTGAAGCTTTCTTT.

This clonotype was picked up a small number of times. The DNA for the CDR3 is TGTGCCAGCAGCTTCGGACAGGGGCCTTACGAGCAGTACTTC. Amino acid sequence: CASSFGQGPYEQYF. This chain links TRBV14 with TRBJ2-7; 9 nucleotides align to TRBD1. Germline V gene data show CDR1 as SGHDN and CDR2 as FVKESK. The length of the CDR3 is 14 residues. The V segment lost 5 bases and the J segment 4 bases; nucleotides outside the gene matches: 6.

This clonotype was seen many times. The CDR3, as DNA: TGTGCCAGCAGCTCGCCATGGGGGAGAGACACTGAAGCTTTCTTT. Translating gives CASSSPWGRDTEAFF. The chain carries TRBV7-9 and TRBJ1-1, with D perhaps TRBD1 (5 bases). The germline gives CDR1 SEHNR, CDR2 FQNEAQ (reference sequence). Trimming pared 4 bases from V and 3 bases from J, leaving 15 bases between. CDR3 length: 15 amino acids.

DNA of the CDR3: TGTGCCAGCAGTGAAGCCTTAACAGGGAAGGATCAGCCCCAGCATTTT. This sequence encodes CASSEALTGKDQPQHF. V is TRBV2 and J is TRBJ1-5, with a possible D match to TRBD1 (6 bases). V was cut by 0 bases and J by 5 bases, with 14 bases left in between. Germline V gives CDR1 SNHLY, CDR2 FYNNEI. This CDR3 has 16 residues.

The CDR3 sequence: CASSELHSGLAGGRTDTQYF. In nucleotides, the CDR3 is TGTGCCAGCAGTGAACTTCACAGTGGACTAGCGGGGGGACGCACAGATACGCAGTATTTT. The V gene is TRBV25-1, the J gene TRBJ2-3, with 14 bases matching TRBD2. The germline V gene encodes CDR1 MGHDK and CDR2 SYGVNS. J was trimmed by 1 base and V by 2 bases; bases with no gene match: 11. The CDR3 is 20 residues long.

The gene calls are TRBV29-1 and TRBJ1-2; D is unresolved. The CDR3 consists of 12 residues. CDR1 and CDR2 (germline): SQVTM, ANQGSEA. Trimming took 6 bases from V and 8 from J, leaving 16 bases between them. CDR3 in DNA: TGCAGCGTAGGGCGGGAGGGCTACGGCTACACCTTC. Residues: CSVGREGYGYTF.

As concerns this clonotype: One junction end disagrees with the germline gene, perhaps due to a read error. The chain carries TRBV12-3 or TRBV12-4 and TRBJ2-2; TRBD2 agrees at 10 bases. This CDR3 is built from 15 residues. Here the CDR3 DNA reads TGTGCCAGCAGCGGACTAGCGGCGAACACCGGGGAGCTGTCTTGG. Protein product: CASSGLAANTGELSW.

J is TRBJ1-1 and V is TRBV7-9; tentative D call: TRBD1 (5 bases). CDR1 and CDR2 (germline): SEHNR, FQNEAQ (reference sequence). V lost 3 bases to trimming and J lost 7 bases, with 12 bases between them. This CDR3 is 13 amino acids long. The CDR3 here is CASSFPQGVEAFF. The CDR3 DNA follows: TGTGCCAGCAGCTTCCCCCAGGGAGTTGAAGCTTTCTTT. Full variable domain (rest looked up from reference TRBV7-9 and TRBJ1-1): DTGVSQNPRHKITKRGQNVTFRCDPISEHNRLYWYRQTLGQGPEFLTYFQNEAQLEKSRLLSDRFSAERPKGSFSTLEIQRTEQGDSAMYLCASSFPQGVEAFFGQGTRLTVV.